The 31 T cell receptor beta chains given below trace back to one sample, sequenced in a study of cytomegalovirus exposure and HLA in healthy donors. The PCR contained 60 Vbeta and 13 Jbeta primers. Some clones are missing from TCRdb's copy, which holds only in-frame ones; the method was immunoSEQ multiplex PCR. The sample consists of 130,000 or so clones, less than 75% of them appearing once. What was sequenced was PBMCs. The receptors were sampled from a woman aged 35 to 49 in good health and CMV-seropositive.

The rearrangement joins TRBV15 to TRBJ2-7; D call uncertain. Germline values: CDR1 LNHNV, CDR2 YYDKDF (reference sequence). This CDR3 has 12 amino acids. V lost 4 bases and J 0 bases, leaving 4 bases between the germline ends. CDR3 DNA sequence: TGTGCCACCAGCACAGTCTCCTACGAGCAGTACTTC. It is translated as CATSTVSYEQYF.

The V gene is TRBV2, the J gene TRBJ2-7; 9 bases align to TRBD2. This CDR3 has 14 amino acids. In germline, CDR1 is SNHLY, CDR2 FYNNEI. Trimming at V came to 7 bases and at J to 0 bases, leaving 4 bases not matched to a gene. The CDR3 region is CASKRLAASYEQYF. In DNA, the CDR3 is TGTGCCAGCAAAAGACTAGCGGCCTCCTACGAGCAGTACTTC. Looking up the rest from reference TRBV2 and TRBJ2-7 gives the full variable domain: EPEVTQTPSHQVTQMGQEVILRCVPISNHLYFYWYRQILGQKVEFLVSFYNNEISEKSEIFDDQFSVERPDGSNFTLKIRSTKLEDSAMYFCASKRLAASYEQYFGPGTRLTVT.

This clone has only a few counts. V gene TRBV7-9 combines with J gene TRBJ2-5; 7 positions match TRBD1. This CDR3 spans 15 amino acids. CDR1 and CDR2 from the germline V gene are SEHNR and FQNEAQ (reference sequence). Trimming at V came to 5 bases and at J to 14 bases, leaving 20 bases not matched to a gene. The CDR3 region is CASSPGRDSPKTTYF. CDR3 DNA: TGTGCCAGCAGCCCGGGCCGGGACAGCCCCAAGACCACCTACTTC.

This sequence joins TRBV19 and TRBJ2-7; 7 nucleotides agree with TRBD2. The trim removed 6 bases at V and 7 bases at J, leaving 12 bases unmatched. The CDR3 contains 14 residues. CDR1 and CDR2 (germline): LNHDA, SQIVND (reference sequence). The CDR3 DNA follows: TGTGCCAGTAGCTGGCGGGAGTTGCCCGGGGAGCAGTACTTC. This encodes CASSWRELPGEQYF.

This clone has only a few counts. The V call is TRBV10-3, the J call TRBJ2-3, with TRBD2 matching over 10 bases. CDR1 is ENHRY and CDR2 is SYGVKD in the germline V gene. This CDR3 is 16 amino acids long. V shed 0 bases, J shed 5 bases, and the junction held 5 bases outside the gene matches. The CDR3 reads CAISESSGGAVDTQYF. CDR3 coding DNA: TGTGCCATCAGTGAGTCGAGCGGGGGGGCTGTAGATACGCAGTATTTT.

As regards this clone: Compared with germline, one end of the junction differs, possibly owing to a read error. The V gene is TRBV4-2, the J gene TRBJ2-7, with TRBD2 as a possible D gene (6 bases). Germline V lookup: CDR1 LGHNA, CDR2 YNFKEQ. The CDR3 is made up of 15 amino acids. The CDR3 coding sequence is TGTGCCGGCAGCCAAGCCCAGGGACTTTCCTACGAGCAGTACTTC. Protein: CAGSQAQGLSYEQYF.

The chain joins TRBV4-1 to TRBJ2-7, with 10 bases matching TRBD1. The CDR3 runs to 17 residues. Germline V gives CDR1 MGHRA, CDR2 YSYEKL. The J segment lost 2 bases and the V segment lost 0 bases, leaving 7 bases of the junction unmatched. This CDR3 reads CASSQEGVGTGAYEQYF. The DNA of the CDR3 is TGCGCCAGCAGCCAAGAGGGTGTCGGGACAGGGGCCTACGAGCAGTACTTC.

For the CDR3, the DNA is TGTGCCAGCAGCTTGGATACAGGGTACGGGGCCAACGTCCTGACTTTC. Protein product: CASSLDTGYGANVLTF. The genes are TRBV5-5 and TRBJ2-6; a weak D match, TRBD1 (6 bases). Trimming left V 0 bases short and J 4 bases short, with 11 bases between. This CDR3 is 16 amino acids long. Per the germline V gene, CDR1 is SGHKS and CDR2 is YYEKEE (reference sequence).

The chain uses TRBV7-8 and TRBJ1-2, with D unclear. CDR3 length: 15 residues. Germline V gene lookup returns CDR1 SGHVS and CDR2 FQNEAQ. The V and J ends lost 5 bases and 3 bases respectively, with 16 bases between them. The CDR3 nucleotides read TGTGCCAGCAGCCCCGGGCGGGGATCAGACTATGGCTACACCTTC. It translates to CASSPGRGSDYGYTF.

On this clone itself: This sample also contains other DNA sequences that code for the same CDR3. The rearrangement links TRBV5-1 to TRBJ1-4; D is unresolved. V lost 4 bases, J lost 5 bases, and 15 bases lay in between. From germline, CDR1 is SGHRS and CDR2 YFSETQ. There are 15 residues in the CDR3. DNA for the CDR3: TGCGCCAGCAGCGGGAGTGGGTTCCAGAATGAAAAACTGTTTTTT. Its translation is CASSGSGFQNEKLFF.

The table lists this clone with a few counts. The V call is TRBV2, the J call TRBJ2-7, with a weak D call TRBD1 (5 bases). Germline values: CDR1 SNHLY, CDR2 FYNNEI. V lost 1 base and J lost 0, with 10 bases in between. This CDR3 contains 15 residues. Here the CDR3 reads CASSEGTLSSYEQYF. The DNA for the CDR3 is TGTGCCAGCAGTGAAGGGACACTCAGCTCCTACGAGCAGTACTTC.

The chain has TRBV7-3 and TRBJ1-1; no clear D gene. V lost 5 bases to trimming and J lost 0 bases, with 7 bases between them. The germline V gene encodes CDR1 SGHTA and CDR2 FQGTGA. The CDR3 loop spans 13 amino acids. The CDR3 region has the DNA TGTGCCAGCAGCGAACATATGAACACTGAAGCTTTCTTT. Translation gives CASSEHMNTEAFF.

J is TRBJ1-1 and V is TRBV10-1, with D possibly TRBD1 on 5 matching bases. This CDR3 comprises 15 residues. The germline CDR1 and CDR2 sequences are WNHNN and SYGVQD (reference sequence). V dropped 7 bases and J dropped 1 base, with 16 bases sitting between them. The CDR3 coding sequence is TGCGCCAGCAATATAAAGGGGCTCCAGAACACTGAAGCTTTCTTT. It specifies CASNIKGLQNTEAFF.

V gene TRBV5-8 combines with J gene TRBJ1-3; D not resolved. CDR1 SGHTS and CDR2 YDEGEE come from the germline V gene. The CDR3 spans 13 residues. Trimming took 2 bases from V and 3 from J, leaving 6 bases between them. The CDR3 spells CASSFIGGNTIYF. In nucleotides, the CDR3 is TGTGCCAGCAGCTTCATCGGTGGAAACACCATATATTTT.

This chain links TRBV28 with TRBJ1-2; D gene uncertain. The germline V gene has CDR1 MDHEN and CDR2 SYDVKM. The CDR3 runs 15 residues. The V and J ends lost 6 bases and 0 bases respectively, with 14 bases between them. The chain's CDR3 is CASSRPTGANYGYTF. In DNA form, the CDR3 reads TGTGCCAGCAGCCGGCCGACGGGAGCTAACTATGGCTACACCTTC.

The chain links TRBV5-6 to TRBJ1-4, with D possibly being TRBD1 (5 bases). The CDR3 has 15 residues. The germline gives CDR1 SGHDT, CDR2 YYEEEE. V was clipped by 2 bases and J by 3 bases, with 11 bases between them. The CDR3 DNA is TGTGCCAGCAGCTTTGCATCAGGGTCTAATGAAAAACTGTTTTTT. Its protein is CASSFASGSNEKLFF.

The CDR3 DNA reads TGTGCCAGCAGCAAAACCCACCAGGGGCATTGGTCCGGCGAGCAGTACTTC. Residues: CASSKTHQGHWSGEQYF. V is TRBV21-1 and J is TRBJ2-7; the D call TRBD1 from the table was never checked on the DNA. TRBV21-1 is given as a pseudogene. The CDR3 sequence is 17 residues long.

The rearrangement joins TRBV9 to TRBJ2-5; 9 nucleotides agree with TRBD1. The assigned J gene may be wrong: the sequence end matches TRBJ2-7 better. This CDR3 has 14 residues. Germline V gene sequence: CDR1 SGDLS, CDR2 YYNGEE. The CDR3 nucleotides read TGTGCCAGCAGCGTAGAACAGGGGGCGATCGAGCAGTACTTC. Translating gives CASSVEQGAIEQYF.

This rearrangement joins TRBV6-6 to TRBJ2-1; 12 bases fit TRBD2. The germline V gene has CDR1 MNHNY and CDR2 SVGAGI (reference sequence). After removal of 5 bases from V and 8 bases from J, the junction contained 7 bases not matched to a gene. The CDR3 totals 15 residues. The CDR3 protein is CASSNLAGGPHEQFF. DNA of the CDR3: TGTGCCAGCAGTAATCTAGCGGGAGGGCCCCATGAGCAGTTCTTC.

The rearrangement uses TRBV9 and TRBJ2-5; maybe TRBD2 (6 bases). The tail of the sequence fits TRBJ2-7 better, so the J call may be wrong. Germline V gene sequence: CDR1 SGDLS, CDR2 YYNGEE. The CDR3 is 14 amino acids. The CDR3 DNA sequence: TGTGCCAGCAGCGTAGGTAGCGGTTCCTACGAGCAGTACTTC. This sequence encodes CASSVGSGSYEQYF.

The V gene is TRBV6-5, the J gene TRBJ2-2, with 10 bases fitting TRBD2. Germline V lookup: CDR1 MNHEY, CDR2 SVGAGI. V lost 5 bases, J lost 1 base, and 1 base stayed unmatched. The length of the CDR3 is 15 residues. The CDR3 DNA is TGTGCCAGCAGTCGGACTAGCGGGAACACCGGGGAGCTGTTTTTT. Amino acid sequence: CASSRTSGNTGELFF.

This sequence joins TRBV6-1 and TRBJ2-1, with 7 nucleotides matching TRBD2. Trimming cost V 2 bases and J 4 bases; bases outside gene matches: 8. Germline V gives CDR1 MNHNS, CDR2 SASEGT. This CDR3 is 16 amino acids long. The CDR3 region is CASSEQGGRTYNEQFF. The CDR3 nucleotides are TGTGCCAGCAGTGAACAGGGCGGGAGAACTTACAATGAGCAGTTCTTC.

The chain is built from TRBV4-2 and TRBJ2-5, with 7 nucleotides matching TRBD1. The J segment lost 4 bases and the V segment lost 1 base, leaving 6 bases of the junction unmatched. Germline V gene lookup returns CDR1 LGHNA and CDR2 YNFKEQ. CDR3 length: 15 amino acids. The CDR3 coding sequence is TGTGCCAGCAGCCAAGGCCGACAGGGAGCAGAGACCCAGTACTTC. Amino acids: CASSQGRQGAETQYF.

The rearrangement joins TRBV6-5 to TRBJ1-1; maybe TRBD1 (5 bases). The V end was cut by 5 bases, the J end by 11 bases, with 15 bases between. The V gene's germline CDR1 is MNHEY and CDR2 SVGAGI. CDR3 length: 12 amino acids. The CDR3 sequence is CASSALGGEAFF. DNA of the CDR3: TGTGCCAGCAGTGCTCTGGGGGGAGAGGCTTTCTTT.

CDR3: CASSLVAGTSSYEQYF. In DNA, the CDR3 is TGTGCCAGCAGCTTAGTAGCGGGGACCAGCTCCTACGAGCAGTACTTC. This sequence joins TRBV7-3 and TRBJ2-7, with TRBD2 matching 8 bases. V lost 2 bases, J lost 0 bases, and 6 bases stayed unmatched. CDR1 is SGHTA, CDR2 FQGTGA, per germline. This CDR3 comprises 16 residues.

The V call is TRBV5-8, the J call TRBJ2-7; D remains unclear. Germline V CDR1 and CDR2: SGHTS, YDEGEE. The CDR3 spans 13 residues. Trimming removed 3 bases at V and 2 bases at J, with 9 bases between. The CDR3 DNA reads TGTGCCAGCAGCTCAATCCCCCCCTACGAGCAGTACTTC. Its protein product is CASSSIPPYEQYF.

The V gene is TRBV2, the J gene TRBJ1-3; 7 nucleotides align to TRBD1. V gave up 8 bases and J gave up 0 bases; unmatched junction bases: 4. This CDR3 is built from 14 residues. In germline, CDR1 is SNHLY, CDR2 FYNNEI. CDR3: CASCTGDSGNTIYF. CDR3 nucleotides: TGTGCCAGCTGTACAGGGGACTCTGGAAACACCATATATTTT.

V usage is TRBV11-1 and J usage is TRBJ1-1, with a tentative D call TRBD1 (5 bases). The CDR3 is 14 amino acids. Per germline, CDR1 SGHAT and CDR2 FQDESV (reference sequence). V shed 5 bases and J shed 4 bases, with 14 bases lying between them. Here the CDR3 DNA reads TGTGCCAGCAGCCCACAATCAGGGATCACTGAAGCTTTCTTT. Translation gives CASSPQSGITEAFF.

This clone was counted once. V is TRBV2 and J is TRBJ1-2, with D perhaps TRBD1 (5 bases). Germline V CDR1 and CDR2: SNHLY, FYNNEI. The CDR3 has 11 amino acids. V dropped 7 bases and J dropped 8 bases, with 11 bases sitting between them. CDR3 region: CASTLQAGYTF. Written as DNA, the CDR3 is TGTGCCAGCACCCTACAGGCAGGCTACACCTTC.

V is TRBV16 and J is TRBJ1-3; D unresolved. The CDR3 totals 16 residues. The V and J ends lost 0 bases and 0 bases respectively, with 9 bases between them. The germline V gene encodes CDR1 KGHSY and CDR2 FQNENV. Here the CDR3 DNA reads TGTGCCAGCAGCCAATCTCGAGTGATCTCTGGAAACACCATATATTTT. It yields the protein CASSQSRVISGNTIYF. Full variable domain (outside the CDR3, taken from reference TRBV16 and TRBJ1-3): GEEVAQTPKHLVRGEGQKAKLYCAPIKGHSYVFWYQQVLKNEFKFLISFQNENVFDETGMPKERFSAKCLPNSPCSLEIQATKLEDSAVYFCASSQSRVISGNTIYFGEGSWLTVV.

The chain employs TRBV18 and TRBJ2-7; maybe TRBD2 (5 bases). The CDR3 is 17 residues long. Germline lookup yields CDR1 KGHSH and CDR2 LQKENI. The V and J ends lost 4 bases and 7 bases respectively, with 26 bases between them. In nucleotides, the CDR3 is TGTGCCAGCTCACTCCAATGGGCAGGAGGATCCTTGGGGGAGCAGTACTTC. Its protein product is CASSLQWAGGSLGEQYF.